This T cell receptor beta chain was obtained from a study of blood T cell repertoires in COVID-19. Study-level information: Acute-phase and convalescent COVID-19 samples originated in the United States, Italy and Spain.

Between the trimmed V and J ends, which lost 8 bases and 4 bases, there was a span of 11 bases. The CDR3 has 13 residues. Germline V gives CDR1 MNHEY, CDR2 SVGAGI. Authors' processing steps: Scientists estimated how many nucleated cells there were by amplifying reference gene primers. Sequencing used immunoSEQ multiplex PCR; TCRdb keeps in-frame clones, though not all of them. The V and J calls and clone size come from that table; D and trimming were worked out from the DNA. The sample has approximately 300,000 clones; about 90% are singletons. This receptor was identified in a middle-aged woman with acute or convalescent COVID-19. The sample taken for sequencing was peripheral blood. The V gene is TRBV6-5, the J gene TRBJ1-4; D is ambiguous. CDR3 amino acids: CASREALNEKLFF. The DNA of the CDR3 is TGTGCCAGCCGGGAGGCCCTTAATGAAAAACTGTTTTTT.